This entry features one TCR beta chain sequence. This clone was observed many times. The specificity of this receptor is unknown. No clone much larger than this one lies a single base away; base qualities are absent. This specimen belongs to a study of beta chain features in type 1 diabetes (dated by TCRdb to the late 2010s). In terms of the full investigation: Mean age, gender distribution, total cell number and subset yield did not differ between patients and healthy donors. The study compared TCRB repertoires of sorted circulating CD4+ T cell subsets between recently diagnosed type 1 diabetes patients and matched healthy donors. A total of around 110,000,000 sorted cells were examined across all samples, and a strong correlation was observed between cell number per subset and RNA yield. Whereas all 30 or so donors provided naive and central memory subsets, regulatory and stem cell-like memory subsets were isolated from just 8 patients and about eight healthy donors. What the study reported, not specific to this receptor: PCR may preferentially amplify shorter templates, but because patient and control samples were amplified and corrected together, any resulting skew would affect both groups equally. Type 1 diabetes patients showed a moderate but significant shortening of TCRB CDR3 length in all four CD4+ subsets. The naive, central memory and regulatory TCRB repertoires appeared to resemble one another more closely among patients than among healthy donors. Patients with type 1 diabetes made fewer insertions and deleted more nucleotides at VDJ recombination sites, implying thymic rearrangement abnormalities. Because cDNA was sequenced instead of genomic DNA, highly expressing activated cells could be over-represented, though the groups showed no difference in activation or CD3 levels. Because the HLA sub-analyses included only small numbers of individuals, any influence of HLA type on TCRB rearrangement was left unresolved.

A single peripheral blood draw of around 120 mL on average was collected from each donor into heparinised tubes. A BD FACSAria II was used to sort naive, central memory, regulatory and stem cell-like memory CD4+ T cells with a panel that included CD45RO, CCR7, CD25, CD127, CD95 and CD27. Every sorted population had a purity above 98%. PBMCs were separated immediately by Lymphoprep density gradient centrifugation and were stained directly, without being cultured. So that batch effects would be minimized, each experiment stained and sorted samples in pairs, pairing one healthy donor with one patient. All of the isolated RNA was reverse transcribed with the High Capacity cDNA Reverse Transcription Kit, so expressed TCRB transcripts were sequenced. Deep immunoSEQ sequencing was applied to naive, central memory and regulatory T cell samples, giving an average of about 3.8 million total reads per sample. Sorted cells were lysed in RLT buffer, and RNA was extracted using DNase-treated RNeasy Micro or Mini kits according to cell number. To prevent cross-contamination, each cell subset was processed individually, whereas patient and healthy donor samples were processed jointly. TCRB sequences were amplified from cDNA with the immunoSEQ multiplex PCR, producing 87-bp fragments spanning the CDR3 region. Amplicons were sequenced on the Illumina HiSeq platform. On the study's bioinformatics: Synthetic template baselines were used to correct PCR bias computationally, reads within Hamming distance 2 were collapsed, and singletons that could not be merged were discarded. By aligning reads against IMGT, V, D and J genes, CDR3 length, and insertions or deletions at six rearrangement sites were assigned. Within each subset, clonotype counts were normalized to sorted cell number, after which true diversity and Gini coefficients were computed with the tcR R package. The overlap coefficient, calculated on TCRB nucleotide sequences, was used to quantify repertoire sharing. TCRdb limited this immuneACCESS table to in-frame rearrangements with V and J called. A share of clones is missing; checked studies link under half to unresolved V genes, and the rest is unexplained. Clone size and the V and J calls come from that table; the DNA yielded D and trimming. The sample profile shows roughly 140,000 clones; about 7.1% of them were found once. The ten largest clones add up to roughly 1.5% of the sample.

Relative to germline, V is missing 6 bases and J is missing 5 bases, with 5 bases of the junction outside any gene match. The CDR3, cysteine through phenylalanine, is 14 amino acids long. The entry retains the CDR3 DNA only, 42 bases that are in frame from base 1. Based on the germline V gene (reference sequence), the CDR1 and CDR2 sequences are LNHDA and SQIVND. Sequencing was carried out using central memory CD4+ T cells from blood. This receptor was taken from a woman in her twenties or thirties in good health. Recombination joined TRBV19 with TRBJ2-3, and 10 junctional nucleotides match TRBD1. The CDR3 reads CASSRDRGRDTQYF. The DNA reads TGTGCCAGTAGCCGGGACAGGGGACGAGATACGCAGTATTTT.